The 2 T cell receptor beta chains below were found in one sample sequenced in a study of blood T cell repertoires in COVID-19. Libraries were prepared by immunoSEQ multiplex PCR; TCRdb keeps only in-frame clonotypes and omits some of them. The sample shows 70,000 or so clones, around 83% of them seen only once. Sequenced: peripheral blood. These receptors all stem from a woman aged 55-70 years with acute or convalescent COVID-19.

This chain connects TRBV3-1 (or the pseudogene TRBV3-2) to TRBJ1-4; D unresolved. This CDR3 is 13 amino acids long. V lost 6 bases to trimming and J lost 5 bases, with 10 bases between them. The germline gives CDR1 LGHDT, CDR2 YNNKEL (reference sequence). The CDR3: CASRLSQNEKLFF. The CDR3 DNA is TGTGCCAGCAGATTATCCCAGAATGAAAAACTGTTTTTT.

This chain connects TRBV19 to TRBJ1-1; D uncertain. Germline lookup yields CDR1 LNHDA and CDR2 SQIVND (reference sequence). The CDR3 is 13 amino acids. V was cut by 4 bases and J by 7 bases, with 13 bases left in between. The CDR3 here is CASSNLPLGEAFF. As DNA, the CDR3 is TGTGCCAGTAGTAACCTCCCACTTGGTGAAGCTTTCTTT.